Shown below are 30 T cell receptor beta chains from a single sample sequenced in a study of T cells in localized non-small cell lung cancer. Repertoires were generated with immunoSEQ multiplex PCR, while TCRdb's copy carries only in-frame clones and drops some. The sample contains under 35,000 clones, nearly 90% of which appear only once. The sequencing here drew on peripheral blood mononuclear cells, taken before any cancer treatment. The source is a woman aged 40-75 years with stage III lung adenocarcinoma.

The chain links TRBV5-1 to TRBJ1-1, with unresolved D. The CDR3 totals 15 residues. Germline V lookup: CDR1 SGHRS, CDR2 YFSETQ. V gave up 2 bases and J gave up 4 bases, with 15 bases separating them. The CDR3: CASSFRAQASTEAFF. Written as DNA, the CDR3 is TGCGCCAGCAGCTTCCGGGCCCAGGCCAGCACTGAAGCTTTCTTT.

The chain couples TRBV6-1 to TRBJ2-1; 11 bases are a match to TRBD2. V trimming: 4 bases; J trimming: 14 bases; junction bases outside the gene matches: 7. The germline CDR1 and CDR2 sequences are MNHNS and SASEGT. This CDR3 region has 13 residues. The CDR3 nucleotides are TGTGCCAGCAGTGCTGTTAGCGGGAGGGTTGAGTTCTTC. Amino acids: CASSAVSGRVEFF.

The chain couples TRBV6-5 to TRBJ2-3, with D possibly called TRBD1 or TRBD2 (5 bases each). CDR1 is MNHEY and CDR2 is SVGAGI in the germline V gene. The CDR3 extends over 14 amino acids. Trimming left V 0 bases short and J 5 bases short, with 9 bases between. CDR3 in DNA: TGTGCCAGCAGTTACTCGGACACTAGAGATACGCAGTATTTT. Translating gives CASSYSDTRDTQYF.

The genes are TRBV7-2 and TRBJ2-7; D remains ambiguous. The CDR3 contains 15 residues. V shed 5 bases and J shed 0 bases, with 14 bases lying between them. From germline, CDR1 is SGHTA and CDR2 FQGNSA. CDR3 DNA: TGTGCCAGCAGCCCAGCCCCGGGCCCCTCCTACGAGCAGTACTTC. Its translation: CASSPAPGPSYEQYF.

This chain uses TRBV7-3 with TRBJ1-2, with 7 nucleotides matching TRBD1. The CDR3 extends over 15 amino acids. From germline, CDR1 is SGHTA and CDR2 FQGTGA. The V and J ends lost 2 bases and 4 bases, in that order; junction bases with no gene match: 7. CDR3 coding DNA: TGTGCCAGCAGCTTAGGGACAGCTCTTCCCTATGGCTACACCTTC. Its translation: CASSLGTALPYGYTF.

This chain uses TRBV6-1 with TRBJ2-5; 12 nucleotides match TRBD2. Germline-derived CDR1 and CDR2 are MNHNS and SASEGT. The CDR3 consists of 16 residues. V gave up 1 base and J gave up 5 bases; unmatched junction bases: 5. CDR3 bases: TGTGCCAGCAGTGAAGTTGCTAGCGGGGGGGCGGAGACCCAGTACTTC. It is translated as CASSEVASGGAETQYF.

Here the CDR3 DNA reads TGTGCCAGCAGCGTAGCTGACAGGGAGGCCTACGAGCAGTACTTC. It is translated as CASSVADREAYEQYF. This chain joins TRBV9 and TRBJ2-7, with D perhaps matching TRBD1 (7 bases). The CDR3 is 15 amino acids. V was trimmed by 0 bases and J by 2 bases, leaving 12 bases between them. Germline assignment: CDR1 SGDLS and CDR2 YYNGEE.

V and J are TRBV11-2 and TRBJ1-3; 7 bases line up with TRBD1. Germline values: CDR1 SGHAT, CDR2 FQNNGV. The CDR3 is 17 amino acids. V was pared by 5 bases and J by 0 bases, with 10 bases of the junction left unmatched. The DNA for the CDR3 is TGTGCCAGCAGCCCGGGACAAAGGGGGCCCTCTGGAAACACCATATATTTT. Amino acids: CASSPGQRGPSGNTIYF.

The chain employs TRBV29-1 and TRBJ2-1, with D possibly being TRBD1 or TRBD2 (6 bases each). Between the trimmed V and J ends, which lost 7 bases and 9 bases, there was a span of 16 bases. There are 12 residues in the CDR3. The germline V gene encodes CDR1 SQVTM and CDR2 ANQGSEA. The CDR3: CSASTRGAEQFF. In nucleotides, the CDR3 is TGCAGCGCCTCGACTAGGGGGGCTGAGCAGTTCTTC.

The rearrangement links TRBV11-2 to TRBJ1-2; possible D gene TRBD1, 6 bases. V lost 5 bases and J 8 bases, leaving 21 bases between the germline ends. Germline V lookup: CDR1 SGHAT, CDR2 FQNNGV. CDR3 length equals 15 residues. The CDR3 nucleotides are TGTGCCAGCAGCGCAGGGGTACAGGGTGGGCACGGCTACACCTTC. Translation: CASSAGVQGGHGYTF.

V is TRBV5-1 and J is TRBJ2-3, with D unresolved. V was clipped by 3 bases and J by 1 base, with 6 bases between them. This CDR3 is 13 amino acids long. Looked up from germline, CDR1 is SGHRS and CDR2 is YFSETQ. For the CDR3, the DNA is TGCGCCAGCAGCTCCCCAGGCACAGATACGCAGTATTTT. Protein: CASSSPGTDTQYF.

Regarding this clone: Sequence at one end of the junction differs from germline and may be a read error. The chain uses TRBV28 and TRBJ1-2; possibly TRBD1 for D (5 bases). The CDR3 spans 14 residues. CDR1 is MDHEN, CDR2 SYDVKM, per germline. DNA for the CDR3: TGTGCCAGCAGTCCACCGGGACGAAACTTTGGCTACACCTTC. It yields the protein CASSPPGRNFGYTF.

The rearrangement joins TRBV20-1 to TRBJ1-1; perhaps TRBD1 as D (5 bases). The CDR3 is 11 amino acids. CDR1 DFQATT and CDR2 SNEGSKA come from the germline V gene (reference sequence). Trimming took off 6 bases at V and 10 bases at J, with 15 bases between the two ends. CDR3 nucleotide sequence: TGCAGTGCAGGGGAGGTGGTGGCAGCTTTCTTT. Protein product: CSAGEVVAAFF.

This clone was seen only a few times. This chain uses TRBV7-9 with TRBJ2-2; D call uncertain. Germline loops: CDR1 SEHNR, CDR2 FQNEAQ (reference sequence). The V end lost 6 bases, the J end lost 4 bases, and 21 bases lay between the germline ends. This CDR3 is 17 amino acids long. The CDR3 DNA reads as TGTGCCAGCAGTTTATCCAGACCTTTCACCCCCACCGGGGAGCTGTTTTTT. Its protein is CASSLSRPFTPTGELFF.

This chain uses TRBV23-1 with TRBJ2-1; unclear D gene. TRBV23-1 qualifies as an ORF whose function is uncertain. The CDR3 is 14 residues long. Trimming shortened V by 4 bases and J by 4 bases, and 11 bases separated the two germline ends. The CDR3 region is CASSRRQNYNEQFF. The CDR3 bases are TGCGCCAGCAGTCGCCGTCAAAATTACAATGAGCAGTTCTTC.

This sequence joins TRBV23-1 and TRBJ1-1; D remains ambiguous. TRBV23-1 is placed among ORFs of uncertain function. This CDR3 contains 13 residues. V lost 2 bases, J lost 4 bases, and 8 bases lay in between. The CDR3 DNA follows: TGCGCCAGCAGTCAAGTACAGATCACTGAAGCTTTCTTT. Translating gives CASSQVQITEAFF.

This chain joins TRBV18 and TRBJ2-5; TRBD1 aligns across 7 bases. The CDR3 contains 15 residues. Germline CDR1 KGHSH, CDR2 LQKENI. V lost 0 bases and J lost 3; bases outside the gene matches: 4. The CDR3 here is CASSPPGQRKETQYF. CDR3 bases: TGTGCCAGCTCACCACCGGGACAGCGTAAAGAGACCCAGTACTTC.

V is TRBV5-4 and J is TRBJ2-7; D unresolved. This CDR3 has 13 amino acids. The germline CDR1 and CDR2 sequences are SGHNT and YYREEE (reference sequence). Trimming left V 0 bases short and J 0 bases short, with 4 bases between. The CDR3, as DNA: TGTGCCAGCAGCTTGGGGGCCTCCTACGAGCAGTACTTC. It encodes CASSLGASYEQYF.

V gene TRBV5-1 combines with J gene TRBJ1-2; the D is unclear. Trimming pared 1 base from V and 4 bases from J, leaving 8 bases between. The CDR3 contains 13 residues. CDR1 and CDR2 from the germline V gene are SGHRS and YFSETQ. The CDR3 DNA reads TGCGCCAGCAGCTTGACCGAGGGCTATGGCTACACCTTC. Translating gives CASSLTEGYGYTF.

V is TRBV10-3 and J is TRBJ2-5; 7 nucleotides align to TRBD1. Germline lookup yields CDR1 ENHRY and CDR2 SYGVKD. The CDR3 spans 17 residues. The trim removed 2 bases at V and 9 bases at J, leaving 18 bases unmatched. For the CDR3, the DNA is TGTGCCATCAGTGAGACCCGGACAGGATGGGGAGTAGTGGCCCAGTACTTC. Protein product: CAISETRTGWGVVAQYF.

This clone was detected only once. V is TRBV5-1 and J is TRBJ2-1, with 8 bases aligning to TRBD1. CDR3 length equals 15 residues. V lost 6 bases, J lost 15 bases, and 20 bases stayed unmatched. CDR1 is SGHRS and CDR2 is YFSETQ in the germline V gene. The CDR3 bases are TGCGCCAGCATGTTCGGACAGGGAGGAAATCCGTCGTGGTTCTTC. Translated, it gives CASMFGQGGNPSWFF.

V usage is TRBV28 and J usage is TRBJ2-2; 8 nucleotides match TRBD2. V was clipped by 3 bases and J by 2 bases; unmatched bases: 11. Germline CDR1 reads MDHEN; CDR2 reads SYDVKM. This CDR3 comprises 18 residues. The CDR3 sequence is CASSFTGGGFTNTGELFF. The CDR3 coding sequence is TGTGCCAGCAGTTTTACCGGCGGGGGGTTTACAAACACCGGGGAGCTGTTTTTT.

CDR3 protein: CASRNNRDREKQYF. CDR3 in DNA: TGTGCCAGCAGAAATAACCGGGACAGGGAAAAGCAGTACTTC. The chain recombines TRBV28 with TRBJ2-7; 9 bases are shared with TRBD1. This CDR3 has 14 amino acids. V trimming: 6 bases; J trimming: 8 bases; junction bases outside the gene matches: 11. CDR1 MDHEN and CDR2 SYDVKM come from the germline V gene.

This chain joins TRBV6-1 and TRBJ1-2; D ambiguous. V gave up 6 bases and J gave up 1 base, with 6 bases separating them. The CDR3 is 12 amino acids. Looked up from germline, CDR1 is MNHNS and CDR2 is SASEGT. CDR3 sequence: CASRAGNYGYTF. The CDR3 DNA follows: TGTGCCAGCAGGGCCGGTAACTATGGCTACACCTTC.

The chain combines TRBV5-1 with TRBJ1-1; D not resolved. V lost 2 bases and J 1 base, leaving 9 bases between the germline ends. This CDR3 is built from 14 residues. Per germline, CDR1 SGHRS and CDR2 YFSETQ. The CDR3 coding sequence is TGCGCCAGCAGCTTACCGACTGCGAACACTGAAGCTTTCTTT. This translates into CASSLPTANTEAFF.

The chain is built from TRBV19 and TRBJ2-7; a weak D match, TRBD1 (5 bases). Germline V gene sequence: CDR1 LNHDA, CDR2 SQIVND (reference sequence). V lost 5 bases and J 5 bases, leaving 10 bases between the germline ends. The length of the CDR3 is 12 residues. CDR3 DNA: TGTGCCAGTAGTTCCAGGGTACACGAGCAGTACTTC. Translated, it gives CASSSRVHEQYF.

This clone was detected only a few times. J is TRBJ2-7 and V is TRBV6-6; possibly TRBD2 for D (5 bases). Trimming took off 5 bases at V and 6 bases at J, with 11 bases between the two ends. The length of the CDR3 is 12 residues. The germline CDR1 and CDR2 sequences are MNHNY and SVGAGI (reference sequence). The CDR3 sequence is CASSLMRAEQYF. CDR3 DNA sequence: TGTGCCAGCAGTCTAATGAGGGCCGAGCAGTACTTC.

The J gene is TRBJ1-1, the V gene TRBV6-5; 7 nucleotides agree with TRBD1. V gave up 5 bases and J gave up 3 bases; unmatched junction bases: 9. This CDR3 is built from 15 residues. The germline gives CDR1 MNHEY, CDR2 SVGAGI. DNA of the CDR3: TGTGCCAGCAGTCCTATAGACAGGGCCGACACTGAAGCTTTCTTT. It translates to CASSPIDRADTEAFF.

The CDR3, as DNA: TGTGCCAGCGGTCAGGGATATACTGAAGCTTTCTTT. Amino acid sequence: CASGQGYTEAFF. The gene calls are TRBV28 and TRBJ1-1; D might be TRBD1 (5 bases). CDR1 is MDHEN, CDR2 SYDVKM, per germline. The CDR3 spans 12 residues. Trimming took 8 bases from V and 5 from J, leaving 12 bases between them. Using reference TRBV28 and TRBJ1-1 for the parts outside the CDR3, the full variable domain is DVKVTQSSRYLVKRTGEKVFLECVQDMDHENMFWYRQDPGLGLRLIYFSYDVKMKEKGDIPEGYSVSREKKERFSLILESASTNQTSMYLCASGQGYTEAFFGQGTRLTVV.

This clone has a handful of counts. The chain uses TRBV7-2 and TRBJ2-7; TRBD2 matches 8 bases. Trimming removed 3 bases from V and 5 bases from J; junction bases left unmatched: 6. The CDR3 extends over 14 amino acids. Germline loops: CDR1 SGHTA, CDR2 FQGNSA. In DNA form, the CDR3 reads TGTGCCAGCAGCTTTCGGGGGGGCCCGCACGAGCAGTACTTC. Its translation is CASSFRGGPHEQYF.